This T cell receptor beta chain was sequenced during a study of control samples from healthy donors and cancer patients. This clone has more than one count but fewer than ten. Libraries were prepared by immunoSEQ multiplex PCR; TCRdb keeps only in-frame clonotypes and omits some of them. The sample holds 150,000 or so clones, under 95% seen once. Germline loops: CDR1 SGHTA, CDR2 FQGNSA. J gave up 7 bases and V 1 base, and 5 bases lay outside the gene matches. CDR3 length: 15 amino acids. This TCR derives from a young man in good health. The rearrangement uses TRBV7-2 and TRBJ1-5; the match to TRBD1 covers 9 bases. The sample comprised blood. The CDR3 here is CASSLVQGTGQPQHF. In DNA form, the CDR3 reads TGTGCCAGCAGCTTAGTACAGGGGACAGGGCAGCCCCAGCATTTT.